The entry below describes one TCR beta chain. The sample comes from a study of identical twins. The authors used template switching to add a universal primer site and gave cDNA unique molecular identifiers. TCRdb redid the calling of the 5' RACE reads with MiXCR, one entry per CDR3 protein. This table holds about 200,000 distinct CDR3 sequences, 7.5% found once. Germline V gene lookup returns CDR1 MGHDK and CDR2 SYGVNS. V dropped 5 bases and J dropped 3 bases, with 15 bases sitting between them. The CDR3 is 15 amino acids. These data were likewise used in another study, on yellow fever vaccine responses in identical twins.

The rearrangement joins TRBV25-1 to TRBJ2-3; possibly TRBD2 for D (7 bases). This TCR came from a young woman in good health. The sample comprised memory (CD45RO+) T cells sorted from blood. CDR3 DNA: TGTGCCAGCAGTCCAGGGGAGGGATGGACAGATACGCAGTATTTT. Translating gives CASSPGEGWTDTQYF. Complete variable domain (other parts from reference TRBV25-1 and TRBJ2-3): EADIYQTPRYLVIGTGKKITLECSQTMGHDKMYWYQQDPGMELHLIHYSYGVNSTEKGDLSSESTVSRIRTEHFPLTLESARPSHTSQYLCASSPGEGWTDTQYFGPGTRLTVL.